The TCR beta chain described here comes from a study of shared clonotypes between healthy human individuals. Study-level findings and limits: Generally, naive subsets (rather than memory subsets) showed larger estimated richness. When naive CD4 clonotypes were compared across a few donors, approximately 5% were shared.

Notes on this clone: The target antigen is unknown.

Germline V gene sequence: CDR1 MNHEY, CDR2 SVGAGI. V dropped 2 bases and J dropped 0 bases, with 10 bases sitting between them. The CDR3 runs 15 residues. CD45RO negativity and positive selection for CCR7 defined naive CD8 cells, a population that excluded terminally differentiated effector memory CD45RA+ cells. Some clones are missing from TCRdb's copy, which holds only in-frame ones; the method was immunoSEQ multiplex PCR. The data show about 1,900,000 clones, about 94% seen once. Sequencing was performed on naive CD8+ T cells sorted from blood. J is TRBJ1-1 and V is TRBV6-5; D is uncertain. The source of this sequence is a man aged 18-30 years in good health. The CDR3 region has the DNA TGTGCCAGCAGTTACCATACGAATGTGAACACTGAAGCTTTCTTT. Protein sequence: CASSYHTNVNTEAFF.